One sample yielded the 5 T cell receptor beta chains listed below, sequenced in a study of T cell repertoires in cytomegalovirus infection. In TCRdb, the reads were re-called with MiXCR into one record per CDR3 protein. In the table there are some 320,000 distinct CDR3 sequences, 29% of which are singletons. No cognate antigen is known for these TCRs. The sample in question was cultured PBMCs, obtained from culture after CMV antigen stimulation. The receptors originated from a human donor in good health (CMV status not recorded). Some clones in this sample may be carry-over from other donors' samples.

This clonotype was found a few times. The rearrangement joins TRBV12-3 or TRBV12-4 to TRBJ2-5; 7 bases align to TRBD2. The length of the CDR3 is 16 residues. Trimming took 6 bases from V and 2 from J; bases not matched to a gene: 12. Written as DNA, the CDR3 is TGTGCCAGCAGCCCGCGGGACTACCCCTCTCAAGAGACCCAGTACTTC. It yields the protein CASSPRDYPSQETQYF.

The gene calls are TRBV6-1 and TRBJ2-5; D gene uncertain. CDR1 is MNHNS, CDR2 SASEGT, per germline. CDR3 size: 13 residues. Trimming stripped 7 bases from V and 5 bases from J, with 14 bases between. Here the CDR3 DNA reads TGTGCCAGCATGCCACTGGATGGGGAGACCCAGTACTTC. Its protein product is CASMPLDGETQYF.

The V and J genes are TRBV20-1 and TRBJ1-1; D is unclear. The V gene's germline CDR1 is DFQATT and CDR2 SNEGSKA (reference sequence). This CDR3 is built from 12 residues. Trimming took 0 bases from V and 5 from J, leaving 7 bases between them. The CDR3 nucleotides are TGCAGTGCTAGAGATCCGGGTACTGAAGCTTTCTTT. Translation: CSARDPGTEAFF.

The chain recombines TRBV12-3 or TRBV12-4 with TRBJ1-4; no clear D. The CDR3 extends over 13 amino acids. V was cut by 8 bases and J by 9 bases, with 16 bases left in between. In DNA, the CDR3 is TGTGCCAGCCAAGGCCCGACCCCCCAAAAACTGTTTTTT. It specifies CASQGPTPQKLFF.

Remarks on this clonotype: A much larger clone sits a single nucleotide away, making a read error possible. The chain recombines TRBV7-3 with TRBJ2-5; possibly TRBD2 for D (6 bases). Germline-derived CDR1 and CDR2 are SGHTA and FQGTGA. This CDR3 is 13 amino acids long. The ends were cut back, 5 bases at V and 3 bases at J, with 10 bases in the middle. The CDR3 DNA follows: TGTGCCAGCAGCCCGGGACTGAAAGAGACCCAGTACTTC. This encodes CASSPGLKETQYF.